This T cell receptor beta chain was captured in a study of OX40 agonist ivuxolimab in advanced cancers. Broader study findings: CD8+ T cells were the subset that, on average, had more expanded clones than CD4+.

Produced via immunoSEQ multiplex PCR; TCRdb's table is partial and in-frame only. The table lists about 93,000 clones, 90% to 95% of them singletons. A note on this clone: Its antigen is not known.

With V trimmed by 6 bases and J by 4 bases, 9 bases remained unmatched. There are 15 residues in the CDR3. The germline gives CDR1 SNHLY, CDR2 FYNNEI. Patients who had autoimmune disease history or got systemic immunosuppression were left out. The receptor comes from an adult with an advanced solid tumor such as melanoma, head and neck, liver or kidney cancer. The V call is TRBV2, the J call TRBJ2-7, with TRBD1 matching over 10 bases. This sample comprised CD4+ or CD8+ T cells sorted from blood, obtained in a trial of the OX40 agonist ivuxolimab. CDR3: CASRREPGQGYEQYF. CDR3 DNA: TGTGCCAGCAGAAGAGAGCCGGGACAGGGGTACGAGCAGTACTTC.